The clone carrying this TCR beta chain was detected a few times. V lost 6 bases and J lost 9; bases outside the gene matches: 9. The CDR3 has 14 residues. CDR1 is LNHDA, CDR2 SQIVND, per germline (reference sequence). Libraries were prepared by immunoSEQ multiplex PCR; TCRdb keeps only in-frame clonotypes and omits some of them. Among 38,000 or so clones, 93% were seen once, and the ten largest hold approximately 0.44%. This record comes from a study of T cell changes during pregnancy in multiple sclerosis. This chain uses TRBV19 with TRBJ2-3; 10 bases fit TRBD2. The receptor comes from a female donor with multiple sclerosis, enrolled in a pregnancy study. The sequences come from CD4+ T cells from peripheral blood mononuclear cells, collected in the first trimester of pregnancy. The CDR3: CASREREGLGTQYF. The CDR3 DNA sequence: TGTGCCAGTAGAGAGCGGGAGGGCCTGGGGACGCAGTATTTT.